The 23 T cell receptor beta chains in this list originate from one sample, sequenced in a study of shared clonotypes between healthy human individuals. Here immunoSEQ multiplex PCR was the method, and the copy in TCRdb shows in-frame clones only, minus some. The sample consists of about 490,000 clones, about 84% of them appearing once. Sequencing input: PBMCs. The receptors were gathered from a woman aged 40 to 50 in good health. Some clones in this sample may be carry-over from other donors' samples.

This rearrangement joins TRBV19 to TRBJ2-1; TRBD1 aligns across 10 bases. This CDR3 is built from 15 residues. Looked up from germline, CDR1 is LNHDA and CDR2 is SQIVND (reference sequence). V shed 7 bases and J 7 bases; nucleotides not matched to a gene: 10. DNA for the CDR3: TGTGCCAGTACCCCGGGACAGGGGATCCCTAATGAGCAGTTCTTC. It encodes CASTPGQGIPNEQFF.

The V and J genes are TRBV4-1 and TRBJ2-1; TRBD1 matches at 10 bases. V lost 2 bases to trimming and J lost 4 bases; unmatched junction nucleotides: 2. This CDR3 region has 15 residues. Germline CDR1 is MGHRA and CDR2 is YSYEKL. The CDR3 is CASSQQGQGYNEQFF. The CDR3 DNA reads TGCGCCAGCAGCCAACAGGGACAGGGGTACAATGAGCAGTTCTTC.

A note on this clone: At the DNA level, this CDR3 is encoded by other sequences in the same sample as well. The chain has TRBV11-2 and TRBJ1-1; 7 bases agree with TRBD1. Germline CDR1 and CDR2: SGHAT and FQNNGV. The length of the CDR3 is 15 residues. V trimming: 4 bases; J trimming: 0 bases; junction bases outside the gene matches: 5. In nucleotides, the CDR3 is TGTGCCAGCAGCTCCCGGACAGGTCTGAACACTGAAGCTTTCTTT. Its translation is CASSSRTGLNTEAFF.

This clone turned up a few times. V gene TRBV7-2 combines with J gene TRBJ2-7; 8 bases are shared with TRBD2. J lost 3 bases, V lost 2 bases, and 6 bases had no gene match. The CDR3 runs 15 residues. Germline values: CDR1 SGHTA, CDR2 FQGNSA. The CDR3 nucleotides are TGTGCCAGCAGCTTATTGGTTAGCGGGAACTACGAGCAGTACTTC. Translated, it gives CASSLLVSGNYEQYF.

To note about this clone: One base separates it from a far larger clone, so it is likely a read error. Other DNA sequences in this sample translate to the same CDR3. V is TRBV19 and J is TRBJ1-1; TRBD1 matches 9 bases. CDR3 length: 15 residues. The trim removed 7 bases at V and 3 bases at J, leaving 9 bases unmatched. Germline CDR1 LNHDA, CDR2 SQIVND (reference sequence). This CDR3 is CASKLTGQGHTEAFF. As DNA, the CDR3 is TGTGCCAGTAAACTCACGGGACAGGGTCACACTGAAGCTTTCTTT. The whole variable domain, remainder taken from reference TRBV19 and TRBJ1-1, is DGGITQSPKYLFRKEGQNVTLSCEQNLNHDAMYWYRQDPGQGLRLIYYSQIVNDFQKGDIAEGYSVSREKKESFPLTVTSAQKNPTAFYLCASKLTGQGHTEAFFGQGTRLTVV.

The rearrangement joins TRBV28 to TRBJ1-2, with TRBD1 identical over 10 bases. Germline lookup yields CDR1 MDHEN and CDR2 SYDVKM. Germline trimming cut 4 bases from V and 3 bases from J; bases unmatched to any gene: 5. The CDR3 totals 15 residues. Here the CDR3 DNA reads TGTGCCAGCAGTTCCGGGACAGGGGCTTACTATGGCTACACCTTC. Translation gives CASSSGTGAYYGYTF.

V and J are TRBV10-1 and TRBJ1-5; D is undetermined. The CDR3 sequence is 11 residues long. Germline V gene sequence: CDR1 WNHNN, CDR2 SYGVQD (reference sequence). Trimming removed 3 bases at V and 9 bases at J, with 6 bases between. CDR3 DNA: TGCGCCAGCAGTGACCCAACGCCCCAGCATTTT. Translation: CASSDPTPQHF.

The chain couples TRBV4-3 to TRBJ2-1; 8 bases map to TRBD2. The CDR3 spans 16 residues. V gave up 4 bases and J gave up 10 bases; unmatched junction bases: 15. Per germline, CDR1 LGHNA and CDR2 YSLEER. The CDR3 DNA is TGCGCCAGCAGCCTCACCGGGGGGGCTTGGGTCAGGGAGCAGTTCTTC. Its protein is CASSLTGGAWVREQFF.

This clone was seen a few times. The rearrangement uses TRBV28 and TRBJ1-1; D is possibly TRBD1 (5 bases). Germline-derived CDR1 and CDR2 are MDHEN and SYDVKM. V dropped 4 bases and J dropped 9 bases, with 12 bases sitting between them. This CDR3 region has 12 residues. CDR3 sequence: CASSSRQFQAFF. The DNA for the CDR3 is TGTGCCAGCAGTTCTAGACAGTTTCAAGCTTTCTTT.

Points on this clone: A far larger clone is a single base away, which makes a read error likely. The gene calls are TRBV27 and TRBJ2-3; D gene unclear. The length of the CDR3 is 10 residues. From germline, CDR1 is MNHEY and CDR2 SMNVEV (reference sequence). Here the CDR3 reads CANSLPVQYF. CDR3 nucleotides: TGTGCCAACAGTCTTCCCGTTCAGTATTTT.

This clone was found a few times. This chain uses TRBV19 with TRBJ2-2; 10 bases are shared with TRBD2. The V gene's germline CDR1 is LNHDA and CDR2 SQIVND (reference sequence). V shed 4 bases, J shed 6 bases, and the junction held 11 bases outside the gene matches. The CDR3 covers 17 residues. This CDR3 reads CASSTALAGARSGELFF. CDR3 sequence (DNA): TGTGCCAGTAGTACTGCCCTAGCGGGAGCTCGGTCCGGGGAGCTGTTTTTT.

This clone has more than one count but fewer than ten. A far larger clone lies a single base away; this is likely a read error. The sample holds other DNA sequences that translate to the same CDR3. V is TRBV29-1 and J is TRBJ1-1, with D tentatively TRBD1 (5 bases). Germline-derived CDR1 and CDR2 are SQVTM and ANQGSEA. The CDR3 sequence is 12 residues long. DNA of the CDR3: TGTAGCGTCGGTGACAGTAACACTGAAGCTTTCTTT. It yields the protein CSVGDSNTEAFF.

A word on this clone: A read error is the likely source, as a far larger clone sits one nucleotide away. V and J are TRBV7-9 and TRBJ1-5, with a possible D match to TRBD1 (5 bases). Germline CDR1 SEHNR, CDR2 FQNEAQ (reference sequence). The CDR3 length is 17 residues. Trimming removed 0 bases at V and 4 bases at J, with 16 bases between. The CDR3 DNA reads TGTGCCAGCAGCTTAGCCGGACATCAGTATAGAAATCAGCCCCAGCATTTT. This translates into CASSLAGHQYRNQPQHF.

The rearrangement joins TRBV4-2 to TRBJ2-7; no reliable D call. Trimming left V 6 bases short and J 6 bases short, with 21 bases between. This CDR3 has 15 residues. The V gene's germline CDR1 is LGHNA and CDR2 YNFKEQ. CDR3: CASSQSPDLPLEQYF. The CDR3 bases are TGTGCCAGCAGTCAATCCCCGGATCTACCCCTCGAGCAGTACTTC.

The chain couples TRBV21-1 to TRBJ2-2; the table's TRBD1 call for D was not verified on the DNA. TRBV21-1 has pseudogene status. The CDR3 sequence is 16 residues long. The CDR3 sequence is CASSKPGTENTGELFF. Here the CDR3 DNA reads TGTGCCAGCAGCAAACCCGGGACAGAGAACACCGGGGAGCTGTTTTTT.

Turning to this clone: The same CDR3 is also encoded by other DNA sequences in this sample. The genes are TRBV10-3 and TRBJ1-5; D gene uncertain. Germline V gives CDR1 ENHRY, CDR2 SYGVKD. The germline V and J ends were trimmed by 0 bases and 5 bases, with 5 bases remaining between them. The CDR3 consists of 13 residues. CDR3 region: CAISESGHQPQHF. The CDR3 nucleotides are TGTGCCATCAGTGAGTCGGGTCATCAGCCCCAGCATTTT.

Worth noting for this clone: A junction end diverges from the germline sequence, so it may reflect a read error. The chain joins TRBV19 to TRBJ2-1; 8 bases agree with TRBD2. The CDR3 extends over 12 amino acids. The V gene's germline CDR1 is LNHDA and CDR2 SQIVND (reference sequence). The CDR3 here is CASSIVGTSKVF. The CDR3 DNA follows: TGTGCCAGTAGTATAGTCGGGACTAGTAAGGTCTTC.

The V and J genes are TRBV4-1 and TRBJ1-5; no clear D gene. The ends were cut back, 2 bases at V and 4 bases at J, with 6 bases in the middle. Germline V gene lookup returns CDR1 MGHRA and CDR2 YSYEKL. This CDR3 is built from 13 residues. The CDR3 here is CASSQRGNQPQHF. CDR3 DNA: TGCGCCAGCAGCCAACGGGGTAATCAGCCCCAGCATTTT.

As concerns this clone: Other nucleotide sequences in the sample specify the same CDR3. The chain recombines TRBV7-9 with TRBJ1-1; D is uncertain. Between the trimmed V and J ends, which lost 4 bases and 1 base, there was a span of 7 bases. Germline V gene sequence: CDR1 SEHNR, CDR2 FQNEAQ (reference sequence). The CDR3 has 13 residues. The CDR3 sequence is CASSSTENTEAFF. In DNA, the CDR3 is TGTGCCAGCAGCTCTACAGAGAACACTGAAGCTTTCTTT.

Notes on this clone: A single base separates this from a much larger clone, so it may be a read error. This sample includes further DNA sequences coding for the same CDR3. This chain links TRBV29-1 with TRBJ2-3, with D tentatively TRBD2 (6 bases). This CDR3 region has 14 residues. Per germline, CDR1 SQVTM and CDR2 ANQGSEA. The CDR3 protein is CSGGLIESTDTQYF. In nucleotides, the CDR3 is TGCAGCGGGGGACTTATCGAGAGCACGGATACGCAGTATTTT.

Only one count was recorded for this clone. V gene TRBV7-9 combines with J gene TRBJ2-7; D is ambiguous. V shed 5 bases and J shed 1 base, with 6 bases lying between them. CDR1 and CDR2 (germline): SEHNR, FQNEAQ (reference sequence). The CDR3 sequence is 12 residues long. CDR3 coding DNA: TGTGCCAGCAGCCACATTTCCTACGAGCAGTACTTC. Translating it yields CASSHISYEQYF.

This sequence joins TRBV5-1 and TRBJ2-3, with TRBD1 matching 8 bases. Germline trimming cut 0 bases from V and 1 base from J; bases unmatched to any gene: 7. The germline CDR1 and CDR2 sequences are SGHRS and YFSETQ. This CDR3 contains 17 residues. The CDR3 DNA sequence: TGCGCCAGCAGCTTGGGGCCAGGGGGCGCCGGCACAGATACGCAGTATTTT. Amino acid sequence: CASSLGPGGAGTDTQYF.

On this clone: With only one base between it and a far larger clone, this is likely a read error. In DNA form, the CDR3 reads TGTGCCAGCAGCTCCAACCGGGCCGCGCCCTATGGCTACACCTTC. This gives the protein CASSSNRAAPYGYTF. V gene TRBV7-6 combines with J gene TRBJ1-2; the D is unclear. This CDR3 comprises 15 residues. V dropped 4 bases and J dropped 4 bases, with 16 bases sitting between them. Germline loops: CDR1 SGHVS, CDR2 FNYEAQ.